This T cell receptor beta chain appears in the sequencing data of a study of T-cell reconstitution after alpha-beta-depleted transplantation in children. This clonotype was observed at least ten times. Library preparation (for TCRbeta) was performed with unique molecular identifiers. TCRdb called the PCR reads again in MiXCR, with one record for every CDR3 protein. The sample shows approximately 490,000 distinct CDR3 sequences, over 9.5% of them seen only once. The J segment lost 2 bases and the V segment lost 5 bases, leaving 10 bases of the junction unmatched. This CDR3 is 17 amino acids long. The germline V gene has CDR1 SEHNR and CDR2 FQNEAQ (reference sequence).

Here the sequenced sample was PBMCs, taken before TCRalphabeta/CD19-depleted stem cell transplant. The chain combines TRBV7-9 with TRBJ2-5, with 11 nucleotides matching TRBD2. The TCR sequence derives from a child aged 2 to 15 with inherited bone marrow failure, due to receive a stem cell transplant. The CDR3 reads CASSPVPGLADQETQYF. CDR3 sequence (DNA): TGTGCCAGCAGCCCGGTCCCGGGACTAGCGGATCAAGAGACCCAGTACTTC.